This T cell receptor (beta chain) appears in the sequencing data of a study of cytomegalovirus exposure and HLA in healthy donors. Primers: 60 Vbeta forward and 13 Jbeta reverse. Using immunoSEQ multiplex PCR, the repertoire was profiled, and TCRdb retains in-frame clones only, with some absent. Here the sample spans about 260,000 clones, about 83% being singletons. Findings and limits, study-wide: In an earlier analysis, productive rearrangement rates for most beta V segments clustered near 87% or 30%. High specificity and sensitivity for cytomegalovirus status were reported for the classifier. Listed as cytomegalovirus-associated were approximately 160 TCR beta chains. Follow-up analysis later connected one missense variant in DCLRE1C with trimming of TCR beta V- and J-genes.

A word on this clone: No antigen is known for it.

Specimen: PBMCs. The sequence was obtained from a woman in her thirties or forties in good health and CMV-seropositive.

The CDR3 DNA reads as TGTGCCAGCAGTTGGGGGGTGAACACTGAAGCTTTCTTT. It translates to CASSWGVNTEAFF. J is TRBJ1-1 and V is TRBV27, with D possibly matching TRBD1 (5 bases). With 4 bases removed from V and 0 bases from J, the gap between germline ends came to 6 bases. The CDR3 has 13 residues. Germline CDR1 reads MNHEY; CDR2 reads SMNVEV (reference sequence).